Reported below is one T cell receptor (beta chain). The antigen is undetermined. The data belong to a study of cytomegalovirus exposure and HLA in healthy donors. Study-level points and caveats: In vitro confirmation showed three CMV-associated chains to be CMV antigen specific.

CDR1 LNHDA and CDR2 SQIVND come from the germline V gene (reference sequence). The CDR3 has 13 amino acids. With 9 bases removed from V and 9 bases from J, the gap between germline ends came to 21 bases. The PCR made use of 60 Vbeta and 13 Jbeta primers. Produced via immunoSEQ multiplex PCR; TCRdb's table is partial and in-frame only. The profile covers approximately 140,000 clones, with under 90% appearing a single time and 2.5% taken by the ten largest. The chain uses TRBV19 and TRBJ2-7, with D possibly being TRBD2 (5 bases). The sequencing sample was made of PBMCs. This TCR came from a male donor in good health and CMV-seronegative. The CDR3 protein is CARPLRRPSGQYF. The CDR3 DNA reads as TGTGCCAGACCCCTAAGGCGTCCCAGCGGGCAGTACTTC.